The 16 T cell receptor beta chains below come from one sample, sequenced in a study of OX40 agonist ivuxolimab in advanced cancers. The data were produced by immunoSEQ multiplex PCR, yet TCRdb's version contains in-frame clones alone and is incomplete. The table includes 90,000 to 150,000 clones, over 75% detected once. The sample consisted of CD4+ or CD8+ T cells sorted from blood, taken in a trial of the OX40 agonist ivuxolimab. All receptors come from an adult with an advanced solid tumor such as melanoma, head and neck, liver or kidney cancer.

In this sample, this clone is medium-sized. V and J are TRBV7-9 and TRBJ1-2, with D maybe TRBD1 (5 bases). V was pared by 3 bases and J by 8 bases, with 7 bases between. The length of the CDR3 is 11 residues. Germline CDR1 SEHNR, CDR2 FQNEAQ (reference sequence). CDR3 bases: TGTGCCAGCAGCTTCAGGGACGGCTACACCTTC. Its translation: CASSFRDGYTF.

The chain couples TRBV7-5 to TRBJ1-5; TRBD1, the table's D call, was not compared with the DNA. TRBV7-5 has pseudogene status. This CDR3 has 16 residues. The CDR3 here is CASSRITGVSNQPQHF. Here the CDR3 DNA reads TGTGCCAGCAGCCGAATTACAGGCGTCAGCAATCAGCCCCAGCATTTT.

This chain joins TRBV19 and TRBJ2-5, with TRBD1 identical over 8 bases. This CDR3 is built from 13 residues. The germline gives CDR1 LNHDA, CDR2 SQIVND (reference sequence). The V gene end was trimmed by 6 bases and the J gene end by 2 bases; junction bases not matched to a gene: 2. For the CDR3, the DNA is TGTGCCAGTAGGGACAGGGCTCAAGAGACCCAGTACTTC. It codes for CASRDRAQETQYF. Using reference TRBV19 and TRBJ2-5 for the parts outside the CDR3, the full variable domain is DGGITQSPKYLFRKEGQNVTLSCEQNLNHDAMYWYRQDPGQGLRLIYYSQIVNDFQKGDIAEGYSVSREKKESFPLTVTSAQKNPTAFYLCASRDRAQETQYFGPGTRLLVL.

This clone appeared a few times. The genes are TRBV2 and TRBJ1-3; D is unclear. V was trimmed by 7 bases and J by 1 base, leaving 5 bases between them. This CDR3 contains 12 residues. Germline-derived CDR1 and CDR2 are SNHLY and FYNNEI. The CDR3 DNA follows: TGTGCCAGCATGAAGTCTGGAAACACCATATATTTT. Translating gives CASMKSGNTIYF.

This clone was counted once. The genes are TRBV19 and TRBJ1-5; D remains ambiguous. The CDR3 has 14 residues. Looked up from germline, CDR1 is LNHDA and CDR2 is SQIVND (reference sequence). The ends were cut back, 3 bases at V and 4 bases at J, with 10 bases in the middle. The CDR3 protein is CASSMRDRNQPQHF. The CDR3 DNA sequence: TGTGCCAGTAGTATGCGCGACCGTAATCAGCCCCAGCATTTT.

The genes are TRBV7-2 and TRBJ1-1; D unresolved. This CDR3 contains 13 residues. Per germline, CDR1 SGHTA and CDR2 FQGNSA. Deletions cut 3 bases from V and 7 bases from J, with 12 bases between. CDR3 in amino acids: CASSFGGFGEAFF. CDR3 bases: TGTGCCAGCAGCTTCGGCGGATTCGGTGAAGCTTTCTTT.

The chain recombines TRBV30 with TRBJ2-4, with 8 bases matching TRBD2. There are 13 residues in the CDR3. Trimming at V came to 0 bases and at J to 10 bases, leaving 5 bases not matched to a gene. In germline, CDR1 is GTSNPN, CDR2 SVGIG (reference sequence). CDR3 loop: CAWSVTGGQIQYF. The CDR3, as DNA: TGTGCCTGGAGTGTAACGGGGGGGCAGATTCAGTACTTC.

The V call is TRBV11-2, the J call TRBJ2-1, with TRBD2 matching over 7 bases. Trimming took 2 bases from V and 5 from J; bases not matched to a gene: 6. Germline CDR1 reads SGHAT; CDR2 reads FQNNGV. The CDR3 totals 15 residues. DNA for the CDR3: TGTGCCAGCAGCTTACCGTCTAGCGGCGACAATGAGCAGTTCTTC. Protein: CASSLPSSGDNEQFF.

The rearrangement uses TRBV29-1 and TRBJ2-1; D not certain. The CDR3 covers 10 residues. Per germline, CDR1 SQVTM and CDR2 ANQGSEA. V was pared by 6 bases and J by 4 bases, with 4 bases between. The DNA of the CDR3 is TGCAGCGTGGCTTACAATGAGCAGTTCTTC. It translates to CSVAYNEQFF.

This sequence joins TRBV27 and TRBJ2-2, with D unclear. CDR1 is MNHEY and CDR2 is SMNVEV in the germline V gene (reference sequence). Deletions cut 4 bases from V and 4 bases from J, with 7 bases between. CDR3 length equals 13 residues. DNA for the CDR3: TGTGCCAGCAGTTCTGGGTTCACCGGGGAGCTGTTTTTT. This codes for CASSSGFTGELFF.

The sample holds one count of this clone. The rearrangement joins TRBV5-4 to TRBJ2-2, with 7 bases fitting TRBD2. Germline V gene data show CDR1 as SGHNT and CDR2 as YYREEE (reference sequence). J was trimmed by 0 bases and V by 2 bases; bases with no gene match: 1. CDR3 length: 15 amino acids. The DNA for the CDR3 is TGTGCCAGCAGCTTCGGGACTACGAACACCGGGGAGCTGTTTTTT. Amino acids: CASSFGTTNTGELFF. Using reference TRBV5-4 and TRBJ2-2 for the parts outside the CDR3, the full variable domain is ETGVTQSPTHLIKTRGQQVTLRCSSQSGHNTVSWYQQALGQGPQFIFQYYREEENGRGNFPPRFSGLQFPNYSSELNVNALELDDSALYLCASSFGTTNTGELFFGEGSRLTVL.

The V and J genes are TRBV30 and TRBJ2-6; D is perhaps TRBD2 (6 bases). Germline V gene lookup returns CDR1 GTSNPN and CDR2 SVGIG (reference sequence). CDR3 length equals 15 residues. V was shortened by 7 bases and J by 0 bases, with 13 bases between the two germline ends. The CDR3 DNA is TGTGCCTTTACGGGACTCGGCTCTGGGGCCAACGTCCTGACTTTC. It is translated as CAFTGLGSGANVLTF.

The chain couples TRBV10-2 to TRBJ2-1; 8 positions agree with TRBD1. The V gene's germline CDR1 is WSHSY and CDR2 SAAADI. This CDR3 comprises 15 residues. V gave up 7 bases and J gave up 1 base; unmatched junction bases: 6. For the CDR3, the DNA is TGCGCCAGCAACCAGGGGGCTCTGTCCTACAATGAGCAGTTCTTC. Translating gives CASNQGALSYNEQFF.

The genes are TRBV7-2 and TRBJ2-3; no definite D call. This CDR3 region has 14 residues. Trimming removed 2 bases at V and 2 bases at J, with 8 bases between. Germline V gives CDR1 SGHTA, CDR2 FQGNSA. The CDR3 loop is CASSLWLNTDTQYF. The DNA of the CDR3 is TGTGCCAGCAGCTTATGGCTGAACACAGATACGCAGTATTTT.

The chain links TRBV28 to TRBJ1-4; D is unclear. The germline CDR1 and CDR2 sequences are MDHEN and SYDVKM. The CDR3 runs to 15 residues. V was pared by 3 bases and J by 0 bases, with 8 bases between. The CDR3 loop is CASSFNGATNEKLFF. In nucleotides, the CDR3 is TGTGCCAGCAGTTTTAATGGGGCAACTAATGAAAAACTGTTTTTT.

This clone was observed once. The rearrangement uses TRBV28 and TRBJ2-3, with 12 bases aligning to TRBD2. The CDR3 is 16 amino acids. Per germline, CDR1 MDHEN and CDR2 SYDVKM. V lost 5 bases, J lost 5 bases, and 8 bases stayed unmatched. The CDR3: CASSLASGGAKDTQYF. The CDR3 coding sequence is TGTGCCAGCAGTCTGGCTAGCGGGGGGGCTAAAGATACGCAGTATTTT. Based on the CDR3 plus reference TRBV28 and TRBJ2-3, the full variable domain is DVKVTQSSRYLVKRTGEKVFLECVQDMDHENMFWYRQDPGLGLRLIYFSYDVKMKEKGDIPEGYSVSREKKERFSLILESASTNQTSMYLCASSLASGGAKDTQYFGPGTRLTVL.